This section outlines one TCR beta chain sequence together with its context. The antigen is unknown. The record originates from a study of chemoradiotherapy in HPV16-positive cancers. Study-level findings and limits: Better recurrence-free survival went with HPV-responsive T-cell expansion in HPV16-positive patients. During treatment, candidate HPV-specific clones and E7-related motifs expanded in tumor.

Only in-frame clones appear in the TCRdb table, and some are missing; sequencing was by immunoSEQ multiplex PCR. The table includes nearly 5,000 clones, more than 85% detected once. Trimming removed 5 bases from V and 1 base from J; junction bases left unmatched: 1. Germline CDR1 reads LNHDA; CDR2 reads SQIVND (reference sequence). This CDR3 comprises 16 residues. This sequence originates from a human donor with HPV-associated anogenital cancer. The chain joins TRBV19 to TRBJ2-6, with 11 bases lining up with TRBD2. Sequences were derived from tumor tissue, sampled from a patient who underwent chemoradiotherapy. The CDR3 DNA is TGTGCCAGTAGTTCTAGCGGGGGGTCTGGGGCCAACGTCCTGACTTTC. This encodes CASSSSGGSGANVLTF. Full variable domain (rest looked up from reference TRBV19 and TRBJ2-6): DGGITQSPKYLFRKEGQNVTLSCEQNLNHDAMYWYRQDPGQGLRLIYYSQIVNDFQKGDIAEGYSVSREKKESFPLTVTSAQKNPTAFYLCASSSSGGSGANVLTFGAGSRLTVL.